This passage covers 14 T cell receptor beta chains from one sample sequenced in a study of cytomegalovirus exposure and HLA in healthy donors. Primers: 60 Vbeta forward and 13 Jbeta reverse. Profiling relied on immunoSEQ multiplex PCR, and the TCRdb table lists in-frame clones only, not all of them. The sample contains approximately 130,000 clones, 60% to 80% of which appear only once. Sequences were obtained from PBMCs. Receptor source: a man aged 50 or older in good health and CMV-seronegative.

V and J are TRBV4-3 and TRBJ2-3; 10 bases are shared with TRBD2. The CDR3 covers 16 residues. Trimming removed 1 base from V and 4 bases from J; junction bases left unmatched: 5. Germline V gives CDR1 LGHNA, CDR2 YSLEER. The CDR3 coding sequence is TGCGCCAGCAGCCAAGTTTTTAGCGGGAGGTCAGATACGCAGTATTTT. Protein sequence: CASSQVFSGRSDTQYF.

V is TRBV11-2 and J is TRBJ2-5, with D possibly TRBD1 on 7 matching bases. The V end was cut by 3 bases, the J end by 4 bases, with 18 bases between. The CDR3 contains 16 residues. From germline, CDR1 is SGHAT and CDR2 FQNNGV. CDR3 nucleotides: TGTGCCAGCAGCTTCGGGGACAGCTACGGGGGAGAGACCCAGTACTTC. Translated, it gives CASSFGDSYGGETQYF.

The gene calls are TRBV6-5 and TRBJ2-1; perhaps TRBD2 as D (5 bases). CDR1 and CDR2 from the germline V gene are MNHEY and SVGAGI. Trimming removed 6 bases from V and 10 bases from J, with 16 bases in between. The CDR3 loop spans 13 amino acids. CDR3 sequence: CASSRAAEGEQFF. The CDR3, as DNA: TGTGCCAGCAGCCGAGCTGCTGAGGGCGAGCAGTTCTTC.

The CDR3 DNA follows: TGTGCCAGCAGTGGGACAGGGCAGGTAGAGACCCAGTACTTC. It encodes CASSGTGQVETQYF. The genes are TRBV2 and TRBJ2-5, with 8 bases lining up with TRBD1. Germline V CDR1 and CDR2: SNHLY, FYNNEI. The CDR3 is made up of 14 amino acids. Trimming took 4 bases from V and 4 from J; bases not matched to a gene: 5.

CDR3 residues: CASSHPGTNNEQFF. The CDR3 DNA reads TGTGCCAGCAGTCATCCGGGGACTAACAATGAGCAGTTCTTC. The V call is TRBV25-1, the J call TRBJ2-1; 7 bases map to TRBD2. The CDR3 is made up of 14 amino acids. The ends lost 5 bases at V and 5 bases at J; junction bases unmatched: 6. Germline CDR1 is MGHDK and CDR2 is SYGVNS.

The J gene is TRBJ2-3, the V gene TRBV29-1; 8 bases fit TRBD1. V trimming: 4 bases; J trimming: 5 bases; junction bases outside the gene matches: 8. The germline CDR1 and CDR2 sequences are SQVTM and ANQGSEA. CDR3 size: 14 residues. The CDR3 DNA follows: TGCAGCGTTGGGGGGACAGGAGCAGGAGATACGCAGTATTTT. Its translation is CSVGGTGAGDTQYF.

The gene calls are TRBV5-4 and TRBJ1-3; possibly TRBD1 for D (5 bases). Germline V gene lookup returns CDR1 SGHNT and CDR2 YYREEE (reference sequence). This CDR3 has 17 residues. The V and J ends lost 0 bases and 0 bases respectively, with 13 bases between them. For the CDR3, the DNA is TGTGCCAGCAGCTTGGCGACAGCCCCGAGCTCTGGAAACACCATATATTTT. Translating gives CASSLATAPSSGNTIYF.

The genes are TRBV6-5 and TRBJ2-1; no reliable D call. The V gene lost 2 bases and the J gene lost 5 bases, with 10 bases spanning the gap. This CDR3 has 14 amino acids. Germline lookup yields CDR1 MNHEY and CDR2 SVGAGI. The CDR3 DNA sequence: TGTGCCAGCAGTTACGACTGGAACGACAATGAGCAGTTCTTC. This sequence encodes CASSYDWNDNEQFF.

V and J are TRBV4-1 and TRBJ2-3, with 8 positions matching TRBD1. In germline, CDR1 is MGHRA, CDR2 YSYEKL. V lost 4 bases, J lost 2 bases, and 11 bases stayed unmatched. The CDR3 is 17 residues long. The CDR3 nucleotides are TGCGCCAGCAGCCTTCCCGGACAGGGCATCTTCACAGATACGCAGTATTTT. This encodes CASSLPGQGIFTDTQYF.

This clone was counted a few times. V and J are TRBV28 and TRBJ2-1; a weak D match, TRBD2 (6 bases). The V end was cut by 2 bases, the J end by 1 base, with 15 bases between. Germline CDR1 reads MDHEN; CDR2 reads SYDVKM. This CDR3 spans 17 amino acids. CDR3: CASSLGGRAGSYNEQFF. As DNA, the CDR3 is TGTGCCAGCAGTTTAGGGGGTAGGGCGGGATCCTACAATGAGCAGTTCTTC.

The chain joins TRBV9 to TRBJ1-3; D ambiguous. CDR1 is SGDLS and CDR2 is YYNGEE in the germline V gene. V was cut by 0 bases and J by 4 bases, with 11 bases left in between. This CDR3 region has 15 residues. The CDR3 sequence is CASSVGPEGGNTIYF. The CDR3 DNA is TGTGCCAGCAGCGTAGGACCGGAGGGAGGAAACACCATATATTTT.

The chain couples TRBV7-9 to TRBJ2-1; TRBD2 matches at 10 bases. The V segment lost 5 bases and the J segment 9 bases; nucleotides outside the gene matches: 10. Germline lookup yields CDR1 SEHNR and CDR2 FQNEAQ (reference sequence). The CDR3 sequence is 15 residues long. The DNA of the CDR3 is TGTGCCAGCAGCGCCAGCGGGAGGGGTCCTGGTGAGCAGTTCTTC. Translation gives CASSASGRGPGEQFF.

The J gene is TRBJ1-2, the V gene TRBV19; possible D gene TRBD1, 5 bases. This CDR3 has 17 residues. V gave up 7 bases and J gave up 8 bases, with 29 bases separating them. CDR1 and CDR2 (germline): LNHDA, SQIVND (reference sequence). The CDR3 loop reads CASTPLFRPGLNLGYTF. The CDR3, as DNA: TGTGCCAGTACACCTCTTTTTCGGCCAGGGCTAAATCTCGGCTACACCTTC. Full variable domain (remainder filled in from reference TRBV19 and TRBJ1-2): DGGITQSPKYLFRKEGQNVTLSCEQNLNHDAMYWYRQDPGQGLRLIYYSQIVNDFQKGDIAEGYSVSREKKESFPLTVTSAQKNPTAFYLCASTPLFRPGLNLGYTFGSGTRLTVV.

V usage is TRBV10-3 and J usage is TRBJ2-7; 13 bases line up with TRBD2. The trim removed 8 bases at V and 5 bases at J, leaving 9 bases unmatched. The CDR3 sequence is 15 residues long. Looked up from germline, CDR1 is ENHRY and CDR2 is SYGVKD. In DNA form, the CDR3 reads TGTGCCATCCACCCGACTAGCGGGAGGATGGACGAGCAGTACTTC. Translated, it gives CAIHPTSGRMDEQYF.